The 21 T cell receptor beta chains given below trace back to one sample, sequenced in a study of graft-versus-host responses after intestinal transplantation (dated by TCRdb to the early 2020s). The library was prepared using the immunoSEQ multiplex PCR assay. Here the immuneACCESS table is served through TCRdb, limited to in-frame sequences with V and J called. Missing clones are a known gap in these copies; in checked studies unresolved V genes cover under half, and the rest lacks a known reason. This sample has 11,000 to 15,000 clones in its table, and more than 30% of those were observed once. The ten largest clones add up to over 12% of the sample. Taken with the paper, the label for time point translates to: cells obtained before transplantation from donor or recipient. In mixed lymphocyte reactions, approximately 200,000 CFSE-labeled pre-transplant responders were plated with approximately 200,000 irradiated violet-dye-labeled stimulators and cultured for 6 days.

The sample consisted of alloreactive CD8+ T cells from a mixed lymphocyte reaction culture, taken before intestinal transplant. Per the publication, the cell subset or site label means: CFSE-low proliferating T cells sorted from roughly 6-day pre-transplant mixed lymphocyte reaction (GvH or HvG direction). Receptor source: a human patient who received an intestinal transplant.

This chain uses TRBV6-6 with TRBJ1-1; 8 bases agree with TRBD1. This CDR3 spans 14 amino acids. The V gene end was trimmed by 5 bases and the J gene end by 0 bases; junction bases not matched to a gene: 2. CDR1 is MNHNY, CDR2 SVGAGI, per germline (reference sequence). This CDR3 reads CASSRQGLNTEAFF. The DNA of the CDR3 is TGTGCCAGCAGTAGACAGGGGTTGAACACTGAAGCTTTCTTT.

This chain's CDR3 is CASSVAPSLLSYNEQFF. CDR3 nucleotide sequence: TGTGCCAGCAGCGTAGCTCCCTCCCTTCTCTCCTACAATGAGCAGTTCTTC. The genes are TRBV9 and TRBJ2-1, with D hard to call. There are 17 residues in the CDR3. Trimming removed 0 bases at V and 0 bases at J, with 13 bases between. Germline V CDR1 and CDR2: SGDLS, YYNGEE.

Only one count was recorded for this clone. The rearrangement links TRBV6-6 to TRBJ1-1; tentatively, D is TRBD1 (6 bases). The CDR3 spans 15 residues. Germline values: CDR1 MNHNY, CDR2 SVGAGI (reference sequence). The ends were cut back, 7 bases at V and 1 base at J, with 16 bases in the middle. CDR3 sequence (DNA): TGTGCCAGCAAACCCTGGCTGGGGGCGAACACTGAAGCTTTCTTT. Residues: CASKPWLGANTEAFF.

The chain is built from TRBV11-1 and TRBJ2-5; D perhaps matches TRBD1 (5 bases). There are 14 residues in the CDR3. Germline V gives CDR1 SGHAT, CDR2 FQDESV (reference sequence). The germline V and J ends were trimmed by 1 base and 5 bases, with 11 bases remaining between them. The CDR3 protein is CASSLGMTEETQYF. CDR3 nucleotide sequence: TGTGCCAGCAGCTTAGGGATGACAGAGGAGACCCAGTACTTC.

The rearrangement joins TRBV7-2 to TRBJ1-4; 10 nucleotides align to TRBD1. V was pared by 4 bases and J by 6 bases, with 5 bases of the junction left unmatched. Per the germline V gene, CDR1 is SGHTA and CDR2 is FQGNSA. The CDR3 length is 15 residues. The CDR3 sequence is CASSSRQGADEKLFF. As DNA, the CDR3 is TGTGCCAGCAGCTCGAGACAGGGGGCCGATGAAAAACTGTTTTTT.

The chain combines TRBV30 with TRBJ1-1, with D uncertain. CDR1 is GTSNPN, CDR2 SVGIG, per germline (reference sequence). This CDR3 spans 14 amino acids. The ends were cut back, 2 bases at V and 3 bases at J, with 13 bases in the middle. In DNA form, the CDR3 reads TGTGCCTGGAGTAGCGGTTCTTTTCACACTGAAGCTTTCTTT. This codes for CAWSSGSFHTEAFF.

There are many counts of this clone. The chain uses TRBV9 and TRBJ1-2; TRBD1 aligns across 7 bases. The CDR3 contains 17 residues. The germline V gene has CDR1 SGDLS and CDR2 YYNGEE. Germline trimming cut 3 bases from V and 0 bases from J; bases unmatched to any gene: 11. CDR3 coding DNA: TGTGCCAGCAGCGGTGTAGAAGGACAGGCCCCTAACTATGGCTACACCTTC. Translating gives CASSGVEGQAPNYGYTF.

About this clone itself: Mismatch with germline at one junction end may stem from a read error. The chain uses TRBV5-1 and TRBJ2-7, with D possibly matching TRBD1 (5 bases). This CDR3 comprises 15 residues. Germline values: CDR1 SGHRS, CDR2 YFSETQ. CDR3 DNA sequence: TGTGCCAGCAGCTTGGTCTCGACAGAGCCCTACGAGCAGTACTTC. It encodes CASSLVSTEPYEQYF.

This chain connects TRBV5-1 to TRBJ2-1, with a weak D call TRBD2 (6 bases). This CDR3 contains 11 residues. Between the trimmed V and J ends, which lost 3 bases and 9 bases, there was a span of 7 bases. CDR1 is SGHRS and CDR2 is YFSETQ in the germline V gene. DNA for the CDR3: TGCGCCAGCAGCTCGGGAGTTGAGCAGTTCTTC. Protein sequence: CASSSGVEQFF. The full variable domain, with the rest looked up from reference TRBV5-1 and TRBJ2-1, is KAGVTQTPRYLIKTRGQQVTLSCSPISGHRSVSWYQQTPGQGLQFLFEYFSETQRNKGNFPGRFSGRQFSNSRSEMNVSTLELGDSALYLCASSSGVEQFFGPGTRLTVL.

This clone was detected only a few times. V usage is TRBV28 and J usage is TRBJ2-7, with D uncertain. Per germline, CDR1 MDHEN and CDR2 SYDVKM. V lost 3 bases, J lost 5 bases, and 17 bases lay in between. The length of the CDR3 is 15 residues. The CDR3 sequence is CASSFLRDAVDEQYF. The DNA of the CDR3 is TGTGCCAGCAGTTTCTTGAGAGACGCGGTGGACGAGCAGTACTTC.

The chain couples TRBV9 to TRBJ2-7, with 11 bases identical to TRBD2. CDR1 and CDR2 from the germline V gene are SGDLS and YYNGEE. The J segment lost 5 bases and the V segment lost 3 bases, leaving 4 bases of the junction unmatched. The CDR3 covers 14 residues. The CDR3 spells CASSAGTSGHEQYF. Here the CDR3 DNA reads TGTGCCAGCAGCGCCGGGACTAGCGGCCACGAGCAGTACTTC.

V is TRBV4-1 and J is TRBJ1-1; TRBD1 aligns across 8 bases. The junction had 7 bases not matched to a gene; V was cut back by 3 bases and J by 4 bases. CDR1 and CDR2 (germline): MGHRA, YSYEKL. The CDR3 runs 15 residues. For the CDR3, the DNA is TGCGCCAGCAGCCATCCCTTGGGACAGGCCACTGAAGCTTTCTTT. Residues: CASSHPLGQATEAFF.

The CDR3 loop is CASSRPEGAPANSPLHF. The DNA of the CDR3 is TGTGCCAGTAGTCGACCTGAAGGGGCTCCGGCTAATTCACCCCTCCACTTT. The J gene is TRBJ1-6, the V gene TRBV19; weak D call: TRBD1 (5 bases). The ends were cut back, 5 bases at V and 6 bases at J, with 20 bases in the middle. Germline values: CDR1 LNHDA, CDR2 SQIVND (reference sequence). This CDR3 region has 17 residues.

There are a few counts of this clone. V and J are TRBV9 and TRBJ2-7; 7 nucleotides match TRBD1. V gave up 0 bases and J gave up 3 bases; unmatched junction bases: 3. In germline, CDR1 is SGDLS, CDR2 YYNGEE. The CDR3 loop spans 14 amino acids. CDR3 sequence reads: CASSVGTGLYEQYF. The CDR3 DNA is TGTGCCAGCAGCGTAGGGACAGGCCTCTACGAGCAGTACTTC.

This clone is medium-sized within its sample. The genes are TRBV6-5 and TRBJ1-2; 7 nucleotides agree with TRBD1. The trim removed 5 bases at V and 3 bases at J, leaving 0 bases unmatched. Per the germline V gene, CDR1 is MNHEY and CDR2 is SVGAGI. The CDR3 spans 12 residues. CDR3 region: CASSTGDYGYTF. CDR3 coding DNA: TGTGCCAGCAGTACAGGGGACTATGGCTACACCTTC.

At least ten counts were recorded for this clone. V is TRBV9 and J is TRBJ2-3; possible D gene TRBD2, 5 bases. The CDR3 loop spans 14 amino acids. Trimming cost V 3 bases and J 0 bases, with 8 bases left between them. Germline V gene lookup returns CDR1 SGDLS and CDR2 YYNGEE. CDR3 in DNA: TGTGCCAGCAGCGAAGGGAGCAGCACAGATACGCAGTATTTT. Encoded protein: CASSEGSSTDTQYF.

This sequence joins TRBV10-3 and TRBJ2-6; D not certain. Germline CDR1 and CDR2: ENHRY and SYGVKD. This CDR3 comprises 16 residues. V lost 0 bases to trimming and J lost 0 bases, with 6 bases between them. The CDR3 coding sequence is TGTGCCATCAGTGAGTCGGTTAGCTCTGGGGCCAACGTCCTGACTTTC. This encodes CAISESVSSGANVLTF.

The CDR3 loop is CSVEASLVYNEQFF. CDR3 DNA: TGCAGCGTTGAGGCTAGCTTGGTGTACAATGAGCAGTTCTTC. V usage is TRBV29-1 and J usage is TRBJ2-1; a possible D gene is TRBD2 (5 bases). Germline loops: CDR1 SQVTM, CDR2 ANQGSEA. Trimming pared 3 bases from V and 4 bases from J, leaving 13 bases between. This CDR3 is 14 amino acids long.

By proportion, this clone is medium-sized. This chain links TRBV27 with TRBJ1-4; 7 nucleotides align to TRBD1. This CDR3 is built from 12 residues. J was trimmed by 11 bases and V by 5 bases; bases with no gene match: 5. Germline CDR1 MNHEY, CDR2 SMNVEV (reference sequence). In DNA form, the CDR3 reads TGTGCCAGCAGTGTGCTCAGGGGGAAACTGTTTTTT. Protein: CASSVLRGKLFF. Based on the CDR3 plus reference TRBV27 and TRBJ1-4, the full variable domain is EAQVTQNPRYLITVTGKKLTVTCSQNMNHEYMSWYRQDPGLGLRQIYYSMNVEVTDKGDVPEGYKVSRKEKRNFPLILESPSPNQTSLYFCASSVLRGKLFFGSGTQLSVL.

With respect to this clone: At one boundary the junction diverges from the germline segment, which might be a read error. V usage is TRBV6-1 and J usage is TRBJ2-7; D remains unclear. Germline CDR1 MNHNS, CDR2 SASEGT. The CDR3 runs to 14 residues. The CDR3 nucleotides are TGTGCCATCAGTGAGATTCCCAGCTCCTACGAGCAGTACTTC. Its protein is CAISEIPSSYEQYF.

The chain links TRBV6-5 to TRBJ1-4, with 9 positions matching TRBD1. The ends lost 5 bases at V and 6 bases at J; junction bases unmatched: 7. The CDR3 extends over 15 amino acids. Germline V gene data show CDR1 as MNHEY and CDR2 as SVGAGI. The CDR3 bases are TGTGCCAGCAGTCCCTCGACAGGGGGATATGAAAAACTGTTTTTT. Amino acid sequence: CASSPSTGGYEKLFF.